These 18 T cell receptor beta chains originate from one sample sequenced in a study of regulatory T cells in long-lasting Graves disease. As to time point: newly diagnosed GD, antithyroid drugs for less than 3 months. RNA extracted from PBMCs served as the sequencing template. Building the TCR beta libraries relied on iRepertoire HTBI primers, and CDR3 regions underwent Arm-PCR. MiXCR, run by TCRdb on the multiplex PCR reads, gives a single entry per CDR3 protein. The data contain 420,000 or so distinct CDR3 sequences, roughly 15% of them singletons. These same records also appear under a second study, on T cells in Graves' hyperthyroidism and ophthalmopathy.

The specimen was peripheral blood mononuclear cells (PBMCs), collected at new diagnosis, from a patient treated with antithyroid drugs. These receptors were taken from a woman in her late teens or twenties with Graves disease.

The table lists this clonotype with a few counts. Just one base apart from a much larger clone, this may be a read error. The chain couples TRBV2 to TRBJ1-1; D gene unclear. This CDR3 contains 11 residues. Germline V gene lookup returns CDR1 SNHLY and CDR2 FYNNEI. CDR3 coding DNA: TGTGCCAGCAGTGAACAATCTGAAGCTTCCTTT. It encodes CASSEQSEASF.

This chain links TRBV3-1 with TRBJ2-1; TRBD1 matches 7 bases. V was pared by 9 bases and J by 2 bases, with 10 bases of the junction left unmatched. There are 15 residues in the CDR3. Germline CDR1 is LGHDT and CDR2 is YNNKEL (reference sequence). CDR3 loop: CASRLTGDAYNEQFF. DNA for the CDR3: TGTGCCAGTAGGCTTACAGGGGATGCCTACAATGAGCAGTTCTTC.

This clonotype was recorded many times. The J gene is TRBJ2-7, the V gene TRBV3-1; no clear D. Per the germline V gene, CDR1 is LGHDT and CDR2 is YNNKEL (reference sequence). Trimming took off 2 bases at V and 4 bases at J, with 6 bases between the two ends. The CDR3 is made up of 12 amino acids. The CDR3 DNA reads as TGTGCCAGCAGCCAAATTGCATACGAGCAGTACTTC. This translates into CASSQIAYEQYF.

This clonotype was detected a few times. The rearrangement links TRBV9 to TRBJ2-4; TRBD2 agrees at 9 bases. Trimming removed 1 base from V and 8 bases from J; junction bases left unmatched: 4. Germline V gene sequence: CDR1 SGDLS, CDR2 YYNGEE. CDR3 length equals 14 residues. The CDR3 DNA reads TGTGCCAGCAGCGTAAGTAGCGGGAGAGACATTCAGTACTTC. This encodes CASSVSSGRDIQYF.

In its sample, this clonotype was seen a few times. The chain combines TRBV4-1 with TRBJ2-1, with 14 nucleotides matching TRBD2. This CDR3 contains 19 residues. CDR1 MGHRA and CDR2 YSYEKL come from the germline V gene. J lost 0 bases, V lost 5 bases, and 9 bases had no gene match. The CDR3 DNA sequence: TGCGCCAGCAGCTCTCCGACTAGCGGGAGGGCAGACTCCTACAATGAGCAGTTCTTC. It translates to CASSSPTSGRADSYNEQFF.

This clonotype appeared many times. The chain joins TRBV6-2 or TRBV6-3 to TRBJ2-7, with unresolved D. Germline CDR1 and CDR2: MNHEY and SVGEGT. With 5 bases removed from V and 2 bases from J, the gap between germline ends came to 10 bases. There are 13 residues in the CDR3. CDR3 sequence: CASSKGLTYEQYF. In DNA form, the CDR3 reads TGTGCCAGCAGTAAAGGGCTTACCTACGAGCAGTACTTC.

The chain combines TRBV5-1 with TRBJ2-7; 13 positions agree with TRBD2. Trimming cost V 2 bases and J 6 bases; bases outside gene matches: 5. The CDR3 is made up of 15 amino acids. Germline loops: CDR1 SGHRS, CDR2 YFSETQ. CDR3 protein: CASSLDTSGRAEQYF. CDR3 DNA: TGCGCCAGCAGCTTAGACACTAGCGGGAGGGCCGAGCAGTACTTC.

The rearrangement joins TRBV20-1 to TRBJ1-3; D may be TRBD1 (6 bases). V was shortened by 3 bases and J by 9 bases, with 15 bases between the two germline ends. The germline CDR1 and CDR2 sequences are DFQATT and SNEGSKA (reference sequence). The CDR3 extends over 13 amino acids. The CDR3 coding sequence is TGCAGTGCTAGGGGGGCAGGCCTCGGCACCATATATTTT. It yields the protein CSARGAGLGTIYF.

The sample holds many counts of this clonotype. The CDR3 region has the DNA TGTGCCAGCAGTTTAAGACTAGCCGGGGGTGAGCAGTTCTTC. Protein product: CASSLRLAGGEQFF. This chain connects TRBV12-3 or TRBV12-4 to TRBJ2-1; 7 nucleotides match TRBD2. The CDR3 contains 14 residues. V lost 2 bases to trimming and J lost 9 bases; unmatched junction nucleotides: 7.

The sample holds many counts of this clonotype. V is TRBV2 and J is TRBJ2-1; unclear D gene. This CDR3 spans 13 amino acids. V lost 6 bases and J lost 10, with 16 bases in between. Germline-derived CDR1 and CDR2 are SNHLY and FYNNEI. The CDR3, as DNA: TGTGCCAGCAGAGGAAGGGAAGCTTGGGAGCAGTTCTTC. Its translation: CASRGREAWEQFF.

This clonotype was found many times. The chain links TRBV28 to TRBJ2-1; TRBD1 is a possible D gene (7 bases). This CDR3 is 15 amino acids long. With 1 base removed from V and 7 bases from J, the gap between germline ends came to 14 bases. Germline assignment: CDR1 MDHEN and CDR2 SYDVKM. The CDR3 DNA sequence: TGTGCCAGCAGTTTATTGACGGCAGGGGGGAATGAGCAGTTCTTC. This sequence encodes CASSLLTAGGNEQFF.

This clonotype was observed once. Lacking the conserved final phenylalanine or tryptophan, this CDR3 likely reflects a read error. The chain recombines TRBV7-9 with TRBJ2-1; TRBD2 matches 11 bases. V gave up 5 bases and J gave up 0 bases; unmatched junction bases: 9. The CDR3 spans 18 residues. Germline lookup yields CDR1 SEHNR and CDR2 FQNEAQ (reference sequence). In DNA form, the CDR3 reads TGTGCCAGCAGCATTAGCGGGAGGGCCGGGAGCTCCTACAATGAGCAGTTCCTC. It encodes CASSISGRAGSSYNEQFL.

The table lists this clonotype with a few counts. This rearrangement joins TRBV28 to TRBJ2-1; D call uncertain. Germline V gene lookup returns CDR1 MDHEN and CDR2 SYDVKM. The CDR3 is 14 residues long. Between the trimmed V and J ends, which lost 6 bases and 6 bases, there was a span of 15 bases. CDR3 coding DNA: TGTGCCAGCAGCCCACTGGGGTTGGTCAATGAGCAGTTCTTC. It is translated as CASSPLGLVNEQFF.

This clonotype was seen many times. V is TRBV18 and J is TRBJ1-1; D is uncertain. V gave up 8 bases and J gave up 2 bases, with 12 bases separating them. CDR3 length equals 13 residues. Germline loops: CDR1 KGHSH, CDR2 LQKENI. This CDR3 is CASSPQLNTEAFF. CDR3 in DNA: TGTGCCAGCAGCCCACAGCTAAACACTGAAGCTTTCTTT.

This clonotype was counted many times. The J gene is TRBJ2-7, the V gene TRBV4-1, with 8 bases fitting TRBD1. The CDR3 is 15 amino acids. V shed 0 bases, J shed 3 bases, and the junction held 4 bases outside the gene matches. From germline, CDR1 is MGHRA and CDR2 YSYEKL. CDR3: CASSQEYDRGYEQYF. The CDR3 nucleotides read TGCGCCAGCAGCCAAGAATACGACAGGGGCTACGAGCAGTACTTC.

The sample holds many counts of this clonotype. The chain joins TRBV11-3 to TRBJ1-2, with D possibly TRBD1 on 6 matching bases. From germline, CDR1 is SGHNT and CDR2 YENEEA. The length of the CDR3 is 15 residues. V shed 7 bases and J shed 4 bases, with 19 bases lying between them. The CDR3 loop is CASNLKLAGAYGYTF. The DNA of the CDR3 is TGTGCCAGCAACTTGAAACTGGCGGGGGCCTATGGCTACACCTTC.

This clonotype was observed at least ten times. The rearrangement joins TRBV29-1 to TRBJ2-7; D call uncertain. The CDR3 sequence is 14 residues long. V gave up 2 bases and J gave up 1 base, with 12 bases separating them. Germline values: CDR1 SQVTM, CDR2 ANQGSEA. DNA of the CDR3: TGCAGCGTTGAACTACTTGTCGGATCCTACGAGCAGTACTTC. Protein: CSVELLVGSYEQYF.

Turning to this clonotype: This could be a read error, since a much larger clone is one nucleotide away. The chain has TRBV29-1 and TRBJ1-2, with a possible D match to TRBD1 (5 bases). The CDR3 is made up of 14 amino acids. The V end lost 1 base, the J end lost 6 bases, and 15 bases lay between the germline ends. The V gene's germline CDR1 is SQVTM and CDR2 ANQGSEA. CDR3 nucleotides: TGCAGCGTTGAAGGGGTCGGGACGGGGGATGGCTACACCTTC. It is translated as CSVEGVGTGDGYTF.